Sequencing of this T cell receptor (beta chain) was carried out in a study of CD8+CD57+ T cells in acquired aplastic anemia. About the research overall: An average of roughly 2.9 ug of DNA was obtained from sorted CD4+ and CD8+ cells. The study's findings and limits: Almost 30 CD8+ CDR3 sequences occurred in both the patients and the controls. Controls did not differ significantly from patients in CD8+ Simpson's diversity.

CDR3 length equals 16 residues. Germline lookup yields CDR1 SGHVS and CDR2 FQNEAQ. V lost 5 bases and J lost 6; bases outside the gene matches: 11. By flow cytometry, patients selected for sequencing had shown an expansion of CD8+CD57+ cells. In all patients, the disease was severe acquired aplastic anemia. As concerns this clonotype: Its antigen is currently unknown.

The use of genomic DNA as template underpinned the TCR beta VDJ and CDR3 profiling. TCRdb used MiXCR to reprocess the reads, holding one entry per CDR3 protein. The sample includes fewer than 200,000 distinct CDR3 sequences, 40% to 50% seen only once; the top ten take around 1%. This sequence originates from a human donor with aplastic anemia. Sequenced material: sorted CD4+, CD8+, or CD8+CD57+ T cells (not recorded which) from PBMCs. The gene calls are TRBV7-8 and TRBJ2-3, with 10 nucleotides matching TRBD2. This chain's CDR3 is CASSPTGLAIPDTQYF. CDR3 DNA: TGTGCCAGCAGCCCTACGGGACTAGCGATTCCTGATACGCAGTATTTT.